This T cell receptor (beta chain) is drawn from a study of blood T cell repertoires in COVID-19. Study as a whole: Specimens from acute and convalescent COVID-19 originated in the United States, Italy and Spain.

The V end lost 3 bases, the J end lost 5 bases, and 2 bases lay between the germline ends. Per the germline V gene, CDR1 is SGHTA and CDR2 is FQGNSA. The CDR3 extends over 12 amino acids. Produced via immunoSEQ multiplex PCR; TCRdb's table is partial and in-frame only. The sample contains about 95,000 clones, 89% of which appear only once. Source material: peripheral blood. The TCR sequence derives from a man in his 60s with COVID-19, enrolled during active disease. The rearrangement joins TRBV7-2 to TRBJ1-6; no definite D call. The CDR3 DNA is TGTGCCAGCAGCTTCAATAATTCACCCCTCCACTTT. Its protein product is CASSFNNSPLHF.